Below, 14 T cell receptor beta chains from the same sample are listed, as sequenced in a study of identical twins. MiXCR was run by TCRdb on the 5' RACE reads, yielding one entry per CDR3 protein. The sample has 420,000 or so distinct CDR3 sequences, about 18% seen once. Sequences were obtained from naive T cells sorted from blood. Receptors were obtained from a man in his fifties in good health.

This clonotype showed up many times. V is TRBV5-5 and J is TRBJ2-1; D might be TRBD2 (5 bases). V was trimmed by 3 bases and J by 0 bases, leaving 13 bases between them. Germline CDR1 SGHKS, CDR2 YYEKEE (reference sequence). This CDR3 is built from 16 residues. The CDR3 here is CASSSIATNSYNEQFF. The DNA of the CDR3 is TGTGCCAGCAGCTCTATTGCGACTAACTCCTACAATGAGCAGTTCTTC. Based on the CDR3 plus reference TRBV5-5 and TRBJ2-1, the full variable domain is DAGVTQSPTHLIKTRGQQVTLRCSPISGHKSVSWYQQVLGQGPQFIFQYYEKEERGRGNFPDRFSARQFPNYSSELNVNALLLGDSALYLCASSSIATNSYNEQFFGPGTRLTVL.

The V call is TRBV10-3, the J call TRBJ2-4; 8 positions match TRBD1. The CDR3 is made up of 13 amino acids. Germline CDR1 and CDR2: ENHRY and SYGVKD. V trimming: 6 bases; J trimming: 7 bases; junction bases outside the gene matches: 5. CDR3 protein: CAIRSGGLNIQYF. CDR3 coding DNA: TGTGCCATCAGGTCAGGGGGCTTGAACATTCAGTACTTC.

This chain joins TRBV5-5 and TRBJ2-2; D remains unclear. The CDR3 runs 14 residues. Germline CDR1 reads SGHKS; CDR2 reads YYEKEE (reference sequence). Trimming cost V 1 base and J 5 bases, with 9 bases left between them. CDR3 nucleotides: TGTGCCAGCAGCTTGATCATGGGGACCGGGGAGCTGTTTTTT. It specifies CASSLIMGTGELFF.

CDR3 loop: CASSLASEANYGYTF. The CDR3 coding sequence is TGTGCCAGCAGCTTAGCCTCAGAAGCTAACTATGGCTACACCTTC. This chain joins TRBV7-2 and TRBJ1-2; D not resolved. There are 15 residues in the CDR3. The germline V gene encodes CDR1 SGHTA and CDR2 FQGNSA. V shed 0 bases and J shed 0 bases, with 8 bases lying between them. Using reference TRBV7-2 and TRBJ1-2 for the parts outside the CDR3, the full variable domain is GAGVSQSPSNKVTEKGKDVELRCDPISGHTALYWYRQSLGQGLEFLIYFQGNSAPDKSGLPSDRFSAERTGGSVSTLTIQRTQQEDSAVYLCASSLASEANYGYTFGSGTRLTVV.

The table lists this clonotype with a few counts. The chain carries TRBV7-9 and TRBJ1-4, with D perhaps TRBD1 (5 bases). The germline V gene encodes CDR1 SEHNR and CDR2 FQNEAQ (reference sequence). The CDR3 has 16 residues. V lost 2 bases, J lost 6 bases, and 16 bases lay in between. CDR3 nucleotide sequence: TGTGCCAGCAGCTTAATTCCCGGACCGGGGGATGAAAAACTGTTTTTT. Amino acids: CASSLIPGPGDEKLFF.

On this clonotype itself: A much larger clone lies a single base off, so this may be a read error. The chain carries TRBV7-8 and TRBJ2-2, with 7 positions matching TRBD2. This CDR3 comprises 17 residues. The junction had 13 bases not matched to a gene; V was cut back by 5 bases and J by 4 bases. Germline V gives CDR1 SGHVS, CDR2 FQNEAQ. DNA for the CDR3: TGTGCCAGCAGCATAAGGGGAGGGGCAGGGCGCACCGGGGAGCTGTTTTTT. It translates to CASSIRGGAGRTGELFF.

This clonotype was recorded a few times. The chain links TRBV20-1 to TRBJ1-3; a possible D gene is TRBD1 (6 bases). Trimming stripped 5 bases from V and 0 bases from J, with 20 bases between. The CDR3 is 17 residues long. Germline V gives CDR1 DFQATT, CDR2 SNEGSKA (reference sequence). The CDR3 spells CSAGARDTKYSGNTIYF. As DNA, the CDR3 is TGCAGTGCTGGCGCTCGGGACACAAAATACTCTGGAAACACCATATATTTT.

The chain carries TRBV10-3 and TRBJ2-3; 8 bases match TRBD2. Losses at the gene ends were 7 bases for V and 2 bases for J; bases not matched to a gene: 8. This CDR3 contains 15 residues. CDR1 is ENHRY and CDR2 is SYGVKD in the germline V gene. Here the CDR3 DNA reads TGTGCCATCACCTCAGCGGGGGAGTCCACAGATACGCAGTATTTT. The encoded protein is CAITSAGESTDTQYF.

This chain connects TRBV6-5 to TRBJ2-7, with 8 bases fitting TRBD2. Trimming took 7 bases from V and 6 from J; bases not matched to a gene: 5. This CDR3 is 12 amino acids long. The V gene's germline CDR1 is MNHEY and CDR2 SVGAGI. DNA of the CDR3: TGTGCCAGCAAACCGGCGGGGGGCGAGCAGTACTTC. Amino acids: CASKPAGGEQYF.

V is TRBV7-2 and J is TRBJ2-2; 7 bases fit TRBD1. Germline values: CDR1 SGHTA, CDR2 FQGNSA. The CDR3 has 16 residues. J gave up 7 bases and V 5 bases, and 13 bases lay outside the gene matches. CDR3 region: CASSQWDSPRVGELFF. DNA of the CDR3: TGTGCCAGCAGCCAATGGGACAGCCCAAGGGTCGGGGAGCTGTTTTTT.

This rearrangement joins TRBV28 to TRBJ2-1, with D maybe TRBD2 (7 bases). The length of the CDR3 is 17 residues. The V and J ends lost 3 bases and 10 bases respectively, with 25 bases between them. Germline CDR1 is MDHEN and CDR2 is SYDVKM. CDR3 residues: CASSLVLRGAQVKEQFF. CDR3 coding DNA: TGTGCCAGCAGTTTGGTTCTCCGGGGGGCGCAGGTAAAAGAGCAGTTCTTC.

This clonotype was picked up many times. V usage is TRBV5-6 and J usage is TRBJ2-7, with D hard to call. Trimming took off 2 bases at V and 2 bases at J, with 11 bases between the two ends. CDR1 is SGHDT and CDR2 is YYEEEE in the germline V gene. CDR3 size: 14 residues. The chain's CDR3 is CASSFRDLAYEQYF. The CDR3 DNA sequence: TGTGCCAGCAGCTTTCGAGACTTAGCCTACGAGCAGTACTTC.

This clonotype was counted between two and nine times. The chain uses TRBV6-2 or TRBV6-3 and TRBJ1-5; D remains ambiguous. Germline V gene sequence: CDR1 MNHEY, CDR2 SVGEGT. Trimming removed 0 bases at V and 4 bases at J, with 10 bases between. The length of the CDR3 is 15 residues. This CDR3 reads CASSYSGSQNQPQHF. The CDR3 nucleotides read TGTGCCAGCAGTTACTCGGGATCTCAGAATCAGCCCCAGCATTTT.

The V and J genes are TRBV20-1 and TRBJ1-5; D is uncertain. CDR1 and CDR2 from the germline V gene are DFQATT and SNEGSKA (reference sequence). Trimming left V 4 bases short and J 0 bases short, with 7 bases between. The CDR3 has 13 residues. The CDR3 spells CSAKRNSNQPQHF. CDR3 bases: TGCAGTGCTAAACGAAATAGCAATCAGCCCCAGCATTTT.